This T cell receptor (beta chain) appears in the sequencing data of a study of blood T cell repertoires in COVID-19. Looking at the study overall: The study drew acute and convalescent COVID-19 samples from the United States, Italy and Spain. PBMCs, B-cell-depleted T cells, or T cells provided the cDNA or gDNA that made up the material.

In germline, CDR1 is SGHNT, CDR2 YENEEA. V was pared by 5 bases and J by 3 bases, with 11 bases between. The CDR3 covers 13 residues. In the authors' workflow: Estimation of nucleated cell counts relied on the amplification of reference gene primers. Profiling relied on immunoSEQ multiplex PCR, and the TCRdb table lists in-frame clones only, not all of them. The DNA was the basis for D and trimming; V, J and clone size are from that table. The table has approximately 50,000 clones, around 90% seen once; the top ten hold roughly 4%. The sequenced sample consisted of peripheral blood. The chain has TRBV11-3 and TRBJ2-7, with D perhaps TRBD2 (5 bases). This TCR derives from a human donor in a cohort sampled during active COVID-19. CDR3 DNA sequence: TGTGCCAGCAGCCGGGCGGGCAACTACGAGCAGTACTTC. It yields the protein CASSRAGNYEQYF.